One T cell receptor beta chain is described in this entry. Original processing notes: Using reference gene primer amplification, nucleated cell counts were estimated. TCRdb keeps only in-frame clones here, not all; method: immunoSEQ multiplex PCR. The DNA gave D and trimming, while V, J and clone size come from that table. The data show tens of thousands of clones, around nine tenths seen once. The record originates from a study of blood T cell repertoires in COVID-19. In the study overall: Samples representing acute and convalescent COVID-19 were sourced from the United States, Italy and Spain. In each case, the material was cDNA or gDNA derived from T cells, B-cell-depleted T cells, or PBMCs.

Trimming took 4 bases from V and 2 from J; bases not matched to a gene: 4. The CDR3 has 16 amino acids. Germline V gives CDR1 MDHEN, CDR2 SYDVKM. V usage is TRBV28 and J usage is TRBJ2-6, with 8 bases matching TRBD1. The sequencing sample was made of peripheral blood. This sequence was found in a woman over 75 with active or convalescent COVID-19. The CDR3 sequence is CASSSFRGPGANVLTF. CDR3 nucleotide sequence: TGTGCCAGCAGTTCCTTCAGGGGGCCTGGGGCCAACGTCCTGACTTTC.